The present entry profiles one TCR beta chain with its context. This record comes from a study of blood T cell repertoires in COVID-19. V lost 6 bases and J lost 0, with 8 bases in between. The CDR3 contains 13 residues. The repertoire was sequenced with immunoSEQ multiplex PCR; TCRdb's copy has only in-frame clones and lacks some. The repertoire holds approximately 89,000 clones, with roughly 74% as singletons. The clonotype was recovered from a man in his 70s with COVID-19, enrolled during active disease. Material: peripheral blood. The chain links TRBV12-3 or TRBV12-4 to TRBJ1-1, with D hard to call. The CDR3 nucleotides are TGTGCCAGCAGCCTACAGATGAACACTGAAGCTTTCTTT. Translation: CASSLQMNTEAFF.